This T cell receptor beta chain was identified during a study of T cell repertoires in cytomegalovirus infection. Overall study results and limits: CMV-specific HLA-C-restricted TCR beta clonotypes dominated the ex vivo response.

TCRdb processed the reads anew with MiXCR; each CDR3 protein has one entry. The sample has roughly 860,000 distinct CDR3 sequences, less than 35% seen once. Germline V gives CDR1 SGDLS, CDR2 YYNGEE. V lost 1 base, J lost 4 bases, and 12 bases stayed unmatched. The CDR3 length is 17 residues. Note on this clonotype: Antigen: not known.

The TCR comes from a human donor in good health (CMV status not recorded). Some clones in this sample may be carry-over from other donors' samples. The chain carries TRBV9 and TRBJ1-2; 8 nucleotides line up with TRBD1. The sequencing here drew on cultured CD8+ T cells from PBMCs, taken from culture after CMV antigen stimulation. Here the CDR3 DNA reads TGTGCCAGCAGCGTACTTCCGACTCAGGGGGCGAGCTATGGCTACACCTTC. This gives the protein CASSVLPTQGASYGYTF. Looking up the rest from reference TRBV9 and TRBJ1-2 gives the full variable domain: DSGVTQTPKHLITATGQRVTLRCSPRSGDLSVYWYQQSLDQGLQFLIQYYNGEERAKGNILERFSAQQFPDLHSELNLSSLELGDSALYFCASSVLPTQGASYGYTFGSGTRLTVV.